This TCR beta chain was sequenced for a study of CD8 T cells in ankylosing spondylitis. Study-wide findings and caveats: Reactive arthritis synovial fluid and blood were previously reported to contain some motif variants. There was reportedly significant enrichment of clones that were disease-linked in matched ankylosing spondylitis synovial fluid. In ankylosing spondylitis blood, a motif of about 8 highly homologous TCR beta variants appeared characteristic.

TCRdb re-analysed the 5' RACE reads in MiXCR, keeping a single row per CDR3 protein. The sample comprises approximately 440,000 distinct CDR3 sequences, 17% of which are singletons, and 0.95% to 1.1% rests with the top ten. Turning to this clonotype: Its matching antigen is unknown.

Germline V gene data show CDR1 as MNHEY and CDR2 as SVGEGT. Germline trimming cut 6 bases from V and 4 bases from J; bases unmatched to any gene: 5. The CDR3 totals 13 residues. The chain carries TRBV6-2 or TRBV6-3 and TRBJ2-7; 8 nucleotides align to TRBD1. Sequencing used blood, either unsorted or a sorted T cell fraction (not recorded which). The receptor's source is a male donor with ankylosing spondylitis. The CDR3 DNA sequence: TGTGCCAGCAGAAAACAGGGGGAGTACGAGCAGTACTTC. It encodes CASRKQGEYEQYF.